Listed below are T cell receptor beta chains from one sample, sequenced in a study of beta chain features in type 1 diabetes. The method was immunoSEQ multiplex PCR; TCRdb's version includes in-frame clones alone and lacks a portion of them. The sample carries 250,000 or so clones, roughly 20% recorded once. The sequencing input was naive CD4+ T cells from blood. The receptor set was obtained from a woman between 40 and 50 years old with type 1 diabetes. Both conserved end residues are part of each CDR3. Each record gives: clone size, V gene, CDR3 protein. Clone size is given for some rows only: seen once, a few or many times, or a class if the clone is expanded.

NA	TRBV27	CATKTQGGETQYF
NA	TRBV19	CASSSSEIQPQHF
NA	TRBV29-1	CSVGTGANTEAFF
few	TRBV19	CASSTPAERGGRDTQYF
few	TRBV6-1	CASSGQQGRGSYNSPLHF
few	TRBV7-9	CASSLQVAGPNEQFF
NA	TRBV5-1	CASSNPTGEKLFF
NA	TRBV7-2	CASSPGSRNTEAFF
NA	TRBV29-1	CSVSQGAGNYEQYF
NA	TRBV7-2	CASSLDYTNTEAFF
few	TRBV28	CASSSPPGNIQYF
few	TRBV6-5	CASSYRGGQPQHF
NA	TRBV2	CASSRTRENIQYF
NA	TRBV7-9	CASSAGTLNTEAFF
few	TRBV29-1	CSVNGAVSSYEQYF
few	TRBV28	CASRPNRGVNQPQHF
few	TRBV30	CAWTLGGERVAFF
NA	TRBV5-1	CASSLGTGWREQYF
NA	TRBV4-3	CASSQDYTARGYTF
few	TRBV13	CASSWTRDTEAFF
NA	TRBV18	CASSRSRQGTGETQYF
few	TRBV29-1	CSVGRRLAGPEDTQYF
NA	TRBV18	CASSRATSGGAGEQFF
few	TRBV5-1	CASSQGDSPLHF
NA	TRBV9	CASSDGTLTGELFF
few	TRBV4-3	CASSQSGTGGEVRYGYTF
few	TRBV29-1	CSVSGRMIGEQYF
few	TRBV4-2	CASSSPHRQGGTEAFF
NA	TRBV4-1	CASSPFLGLADSYEQYF
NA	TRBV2	CGSTGNNSPLHF
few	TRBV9	CASSVEGTNYNEQFF